This T cell receptor (beta chain) appears in the sequencing data of a study of T cell responses to AZD1222 COVID-19 vaccine. Generated by immunoSEQ multiplex PCR, the TCRdb table keeps only in-frame clones and is missing some. The sample records about 120,000 clones, almost 90% being singletons. The CDR3 runs 16 residues. V was clipped by 5 bases and J by 7 bases; unmatched bases: 6. Germline lookup yields CDR1 MNHEY and CDR2 SVGEGT. This chain uses TRBV6-2 or TRBV6-3 with TRBJ1-6, with TRBD1 matching 12 bases. The clonotype was recovered from an adult in good health. The material sequenced was peripheral blood, taken on day 0 of AZD1222 vaccination. CDR3 sequence reads: CASSARDRGQNSPLHF. The CDR3 DNA reads TGTGCCAGCAGTGCCCGGGACAGGGGGCAAAATTCACCCCTCCACTTT.